The clone carrying this T cell receptor (beta chain) came up once. This CDR3 comprises 14 residues. V shed 3 bases, J shed 7 bases, and the junction held 8 bases outside the gene matches. The germline V gene has CDR1 MGHDK and CDR2 SYGVNS. This specimen comes from a study of control samples from healthy donors and cancer patients. Clones were read by immunoSEQ multiplex PCR, and TCRdb kept only the in-frame ones, dropping some. The sample has approximately 69,000 clones; approximately 89% are singletons. The sequence derives from a man aged 60 to 69 with colorectal cancer. V and J are TRBV25-1 and TRBJ1-1; 7 bases match TRBD1. The material sequenced was PBMCs. CDR3 amino acids: CASSETGYEGEAFF. CDR3 coding DNA: TGTGCCAGCAGTGAGACAGGGTACGAGGGTGAAGCTTTCTTT.